This T cell receptor beta chain came from a study of Graves' ophthalmopathy and Graves' hyperthyroidism. In its sample, this clonotype was seen many times. CDR1 and CDR2 from the germline V gene are MDHEN and SYDVKM. The CDR3 sequence is 16 residues long. Unmatched junction bases numbered 13, after V lost 5 bases and J lost 4 bases. Patients were left out if they had other autoimmune diseases, uncontrolled infections, pregnancy or lactation. RNA transcripts yielded amplified TCR beta CDR3 regions. HTBI primers served in a first-round RT-PCR, which a second-round multiplex PCR followed. TCRdb re-derived calls from the multiplex PCR reads in MiXCR, one entry per CDR3 protein. This table holds more than 150,000 distinct CDR3 sequences, 30% to 45% found once.

Sequencing was done on a sample of peripheral blood. The chain uses TRBV28 and TRBJ1-2, with 7 bases identical to TRBD1. The TCR comes from a woman between 35 and 50 years old with Graves' ophthalmopathy. Here the CDR3 reads CASSTERGRVVYGYTF. The CDR3 coding sequence is TGTGCCAGCAGTACCGAGAGGGGGCGCGTCGTCTATGGCTACACCTTC.